This record concerns one TCR beta chain sequence. Its antigen is currently unknown. The sample belongs to a study of cytotoxic CD8 clonotypes in ibrutinib-treated CLL. The overall study: Among the patients, 11 presented as relapsed/refractory and around 15 as treatment-naive; around 17 showed unmutated IGHV. Partial response was seen in approximately 24 patients and complete response in 2; after median approximately 68 months, about 14 stayed remitted, around 12 progressed. With a range of 6 to 36, the median treatment time before response samples were taken was eleven to twelve months. General study findings and limits: Before falling back toward baseline at progression, clonality had risen at the time of ibrutinib response.

CDR3 length: 13 amino acids. The germline gives CDR1 SNHLY, CDR2 FYNNEI. The V and J ends lost 7 bases and 6 bases respectively, with 16 bases between them. Repertoires were generated with immunoSEQ multiplex PCR, while TCRdb's copy carries only in-frame clones and drops some. The sample lists under 300,000 clones, 70% occurring once. The V call is TRBV2, the J call TRBJ2-7, with D uncertain. The origin of this receptor is a human donor with chronic lymphocytic leukemia. The specimen comprised PBMCs, sampled after 24 months of ibrutinib treatment. The CDR3: CASILGPGGEQYF. Written as DNA, the CDR3 is TGTGCCAGCATCCTAGGGCCCGGTGGCGAGCAGTACTTC.